This paragraph covers one T cell receptor (beta chain) sequence. Its target is not known. Distinct nucleotide sequences in the sample also encode this CDR3. These data originate in a study of shared clonotypes between healthy human individuals. Study-level information: CD4 naive and CD4 memory each took three plates per donor, while CD8 naive took two and CD8 memory one.

Deletions cut 1 base from V and 7 bases from J, with 8 bases between. The CDR3 runs 14 residues. The germline gives CDR1 LNHDA, CDR2 SQIVND (reference sequence). General observations from the study: Roughly 5% of naive CD4 clonotypes were shared across a few donors.

The study separated CD4+ cells into CD45RA+ naive and CD45RA-negative memory subsets. The data were produced by immunoSEQ multiplex PCR, yet TCRdb's version contains in-frame clones alone and is incomplete. The profile shows a few million clones, just over 90% of them singletons. This clonotype originated in a man aged 18 to 30 in good health. The sample was naive CD4+ T cells sorted from blood. Subset meaning: CD45RA+ positively selected. The rearrangement joins TRBV19 to TRBJ1-6; D call uncertain. Written as DNA, the CDR3 is TGTGCCAGTAGTATAGCCGGCGGGAATTCACCCCTCCACTTT. Amino acids: CASSIAGGNSPLHF.